This entry lists 9 T cell receptor beta chains sequenced from one sample in a study of shared clonotypes between healthy human individuals. The repertoire was sequenced with immunoSEQ multiplex PCR; TCRdb's copy has only in-frame clones and lacks some. The table lists about 1.5 million clones, 96% of them singletons. What was sequenced was naive CD4+ T cells sorted from blood. Subset indicated: CD45RA+ positively selected. The receptors here all came from a man aged 25-40 years in good health.

The V call is TRBV15, the J call TRBJ1-1; 7 bases fit TRBD1. The CDR3 extends over 18 amino acids. Germline loops: CDR1 LNHNV, CDR2 YYDKDF (reference sequence). V lost 4 bases to trimming and J lost 4 bases; unmatched junction nucleotides: 18. The CDR3: CATSTIEAQTGKVTEAFF. The DNA for the CDR3 is TGTGCCACCAGCACGATAGAGGCCCAGACAGGGAAAGTCACTGAAGCTTTCTTT.

The chain joins TRBV7-8 to TRBJ2-5; tentative D call: TRBD2 (5 bases). The germline V and J ends were trimmed by 1 base and 5 bases, with 11 bases remaining between them. CDR3 length equals 14 residues. Germline V CDR1 and CDR2: SGHVS, FQNEAQ. CDR3 sequence reads: CASSLGGIKETQYF. The CDR3 DNA reads as TGTGCCAGCAGCTTAGGAGGGATCAAGGAGACCCAGTACTTC. Looking up the rest from reference TRBV7-8 and TRBJ2-5 gives the full variable domain: GAGVSQSPRYKVAKRGQDVALRCDPISGHVSLFWYQQALGQGPEFLTYFQNEAQLDKSGLPSDRFFAERPEGSVSTLKIQRTQQEDSAVYLCASSLGGIKETQYFGPGTRLLVL.

J is TRBJ1-2 and V is TRBV29-1; no definite D call. CDR1 and CDR2 from the germline V gene are SQVTM and ANQGSEA. This CDR3 has 13 amino acids. Trimming shortened V by 6 bases and J by 4 bases, and 15 bases separated the two germline ends. For the CDR3, the DNA is TGCAGCGTGTGGACGGCTAGTGGCTATGGCTACACCTTC. It translates to CSVWTASGYGYTF.

As to this clone: Germline and junction disagree at one end, which may indicate a read error. The chain has TRBV29-1 and TRBJ2-2; D remains unclear. The germline gives CDR1 SQVTM, CDR2 ANQGSEA. CDR3 length: 15 residues. CDR3 sequence reads: CSLIVAPSNIGELFF. The CDR3 DNA sequence: TGCAGCCTCATAGTTGCCCCCTCGAACATCGGGGAGCTGTTTTTT.

The chain couples TRBV9 to TRBJ2-5; TRBD2 matches 11 bases. The germline V gene has CDR1 SGDLS and CDR2 YYNGEE. Unmatched junction bases numbered 11, after V lost 3 bases and J lost 4 bases. The CDR3 runs to 17 residues. The CDR3 DNA is TGTGCCAGCAGCGCATATACTAGCGGGGGATGGGGAGAGACCCAGTACTTC. Translating gives CASSAYTSGGWGETQYF.

The chain combines TRBV6-1 with TRBJ2-7, with 10 bases identical to TRBD1. Germline V gene sequence: CDR1 MNHNS, CDR2 SASEGT. The CDR3 totals 13 residues. The V segment lost 6 bases and the J segment 1 base; nucleotides outside the gene matches: 0. CDR3 DNA: TGTGCCAGCAGGGACAGGGGGTCCTACGAGCAGTACTTC. Amino acids: CASRDRGSYEQYF.

This clone was detected only once. The chain is built from TRBV9 and TRBJ2-5, with TRBD1 matching 7 bases. The germline V gene encodes CDR1 SGDLS and CDR2 YYNGEE. The V gene end was trimmed by 0 bases and the J gene end by 5 bases; junction bases not matched to a gene: 7. This CDR3 spans 15 amino acids. For the CDR3, the DNA is TGTGCCAGCAGCGTAGTCGGGGACAGCAGGGAGACCCAGTACTTC. Protein product: CASSVVGDSRETQYF. Combining the CDR3 with reference TRBV9 and TRBJ2-5 gives the whole variable domain DSGVTQTPKHLITATGQRVTLRCSPRSGDLSVYWYQQSLDQGLQFLIQYYNGEERAKGNILERFSAQQFPDLHSELNLSSLELGDSALYFCASSVVGDSRETQYFGPGTRLLVL.

This sequence joins TRBV10-2 and TRBJ2-5, with 13 bases matching TRBD2. This CDR3 region has 16 residues. From germline, CDR1 is WSHSY and CDR2 SAAADI. Trimming removed 8 bases from V and 2 bases from J; junction bases left unmatched: 8. CDR3: CASLGLAGLGQETQYF. CDR3 in DNA: TGCGCCAGCCTGGGACTAGCGGGATTAGGTCAAGAGACCCAGTACTTC.

The chain is built from TRBV7-2 and TRBJ2-7, with a tentative D call TRBD2 (6 bases). V was pared by 3 bases and J by 5 bases, with 14 bases between. This CDR3 contains 14 residues. Germline V lookup: CDR1 SGHTA, CDR2 FQGNSA. The CDR3 DNA reads TGTGCCAGCAGCTTTGGGGGGATCCATAACGAGCAGTACTTC. Its translation is CASSFGGIHNEQYF.